Presented here are 19 T cell receptor beta chains from one specimen sequenced in a study of blood T cell repertoires in COVID-19. Clones were read by immunoSEQ multiplex PCR, and TCRdb kept only the in-frame ones, dropping some. The top ten hold approximately 3.2% of the sample, which has about 240,000 clones, roughly 80% seen once. The sequenced sample was peripheral blood. Receptor source: a woman younger than 30 with acute or convalescent COVID-19.

This rearrangement joins TRBV5-1 to TRBJ1-6, with 8 bases fitting TRBD1. CDR3 length: 15 amino acids. V trimming: 0 bases; J trimming: 11 bases; junction bases outside the gene matches: 7. CDR1 and CDR2 from the germline V gene are SGHRS and YFSETQ. The CDR3 reads CASSLGTGNKAPLHF. The CDR3 region has the DNA TGCGCCAGCAGCTTGGGGACAGGGAATAAGGCACCCCTCCACTTT.

This rearrangement joins TRBV7-3 to TRBJ1-2; tentative D call: TRBD1 (5 bases). Trimming cost V 0 bases and J 8 bases, with 13 bases left between them. Germline values: CDR1 SGHTA, CDR2 FQGTGA. This CDR3 spans 14 amino acids. In nucleotides, the CDR3 is TGTGCCAGCAGCTTAACTCCAGGGATAGAGGGCTACACCTTC. Translated, it gives CASSLTPGIEGYTF.

The chain links TRBV5-6 to TRBJ2-3; 9 bases line up with TRBD1. Per the germline V gene, CDR1 is SGHDT and CDR2 is YYEEEE. J gave up 8 bases and V 4 bases, and 11 bases lay outside the gene matches. This CDR3 contains 15 residues. CDR3 amino acids: CASSQPGQGRLTQYF. Written as DNA, the CDR3 is TGTGCCAGCAGCCAACCGGGACAGGGACGGCTTACGCAGTATTTT.

This rearrangement joins TRBV5-5 to TRBJ2-2; a weak D match, TRBD1 (7 bases). This CDR3 comprises 18 residues. V lost 0 bases and J 7 bases, leaving 22 bases between the germline ends. Per the germline V gene, CDR1 is SGHKS and CDR2 is YYEKEE (reference sequence). CDR3 sequence: CASSLAVVQGRKNGELFF. CDR3 nucleotide sequence: TGTGCCAGCAGCTTGGCCGTGGTACAGGGGAGGAAAAACGGGGAGCTGTTTTTT.

This rearrangement joins TRBV7-8 to TRBJ1-5; no definite D call. The ends were cut back, 4 bases at V and 7 bases at J, with 17 bases in the middle. The CDR3 is made up of 15 amino acids. Looked up from germline, CDR1 is SGHVS and CDR2 is FQNEAQ. This CDR3 reads CASSSPGKEGQPQHF. The CDR3 bases are TGTGCCAGCAGCTCCCCGGGGAAAGAAGGGCAGCCCCAGCATTTT.

V gene TRBV9 combines with J gene TRBJ2-5; TRBD1 matches 7 bases. Germline V lookup: CDR1 SGDLS, CDR2 YYNGEE. The V gene end was trimmed by 5 bases and the J gene end by 5 bases; junction bases not matched to a gene: 9. CDR3 length: 14 amino acids. Here the CDR3 DNA reads TGTGCCAGCAGTAAGACAGGGATGGACGAGACCCAGTACTTC. This encodes CASSKTGMDETQYF.

The chain employs TRBV5-4 and TRBJ2-3; 12 nucleotides line up with TRBD1. The J segment lost 2 bases and the V segment lost 4 bases, leaving 11 bases of the junction unmatched. Germline lookup yields CDR1 SGHNT and CDR2 YYREEE (reference sequence). CDR3 length: 18 residues. The CDR3 DNA reads TGTGCCAGCAGCATCGGGACAGGGGGCGGACATACCACAGATACGCAGTATTTT. Translation gives CASSIGTGGGHTTDTQYF.

The chain couples TRBV20-1 to TRBJ2-1; TRBD2 might be the D (6 bases). There are 11 residues in the CDR3. Per the germline V gene, CDR1 is DFQATT and CDR2 is SNEGSKA (reference sequence). Deletions cut 3 bases from V and 10 bases from J, with 10 bases between. The CDR3 sequence is CSARPLAEQFF. CDR3 sequence (DNA): TGCAGTGCTAGGCCCCTAGCGGAGCAGTTCTTC.

The chain employs TRBV29-1 and TRBJ2-1, with D possibly TRBD1 on 5 matching bases. V dropped 5 bases and J dropped 2 bases, with 7 bases sitting between them. This CDR3 has 12 amino acids. Per germline, CDR1 SQVTM and CDR2 ANQGSEA. CDR3 nucleotide sequence: TGCAGCGTTCAGGGTACCTACAATGAGCAGTTCTTC. The encoded protein is CSVQGTYNEQFF.

This rearrangement joins TRBV5-5 to TRBJ1-5; a possible D gene is TRBD1 (5 bases). This CDR3 contains 15 residues. Germline CDR1 is SGHKS and CDR2 is YYEKEE (reference sequence). V was shortened by 5 bases and J by 1 base, with 13 bases between the two germline ends. The CDR3: CASSHQGASNQPQHF. Written as DNA, the CDR3 is TGTGCCAGCAGTCACCAGGGTGCGAGCAATCAGCCCCAGCATTTT. Together with reference TRBV5-5 and TRBJ1-5, the CDR3 gives the full variable domain: DAGVTQSPTHLIKTRGQQVTLRCSPISGHKSVSWYQQVLGQGPQFIFQYYEKEERGRGNFPDRFSARQFPNYSSELNVNALLLGDSALYLCASSHQGASNQPQHFGDGTRLSIL.

V and J are TRBV7-9 and TRBJ1-2; unclear D gene. The V and J ends lost 3 bases and 0 bases respectively, with 8 bases between them. The CDR3 loop spans 14 amino acids. Germline CDR1 SEHNR, CDR2 FQNEAQ (reference sequence). Written as DNA, the CDR3 is TGTGCCAGCAGCTTTGGTGGAGCTAACTATGGCTACACCTTC. Encoded protein: CASSFGGANYGYTF.

Comment on this clone: A junction end diverges from the germline sequence, so it may reflect a read error. The chain recombines TRBV30 with TRBJ1-5; 7 bases align to TRBD1. Germline-derived CDR1 and CDR2 are GTSNPN and SVGIG (reference sequence). The CDR3 has 13 amino acids. CDR3 residues: CAWSTGAYQLQHF. The CDR3 bases are TGTGCCTGGAGTACAGGGGCTTATCAGCTCCAGCATTTT.

This clone was seen a few times. The chain carries TRBV28 and TRBJ1-2, with 10 bases lining up with TRBD1. CDR3 size: 13 residues. Germline V gives CDR1 MDHEN, CDR2 SYDVKM. Unmatched junction bases numbered 7, after V lost 8 bases and J lost 7 bases. The CDR3: CASRSGQGFGYTF. CDR3 nucleotide sequence: TGTGCCAGCCGGTCGGGACAGGGGTTTGGCTACACCTTC.

This clone was recorded once. The gene calls are TRBV4-1 and TRBJ2-7; D gene unclear. The ends were cut back, 0 bases at V and 2 bases at J, with 8 bases in the middle. In germline, CDR1 is MGHRA, CDR2 YSYEKL. The CDR3 runs to 14 residues. The CDR3 is CASSQESTPYEQYF. CDR3 DNA sequence: TGCGCCAGCAGCCAAGAGTCCACACCCTACGAGCAGTACTTC.

The V gene is TRBV19, the J gene TRBJ1-2; D is perhaps TRBD1 (5 bases). CDR1 LNHDA and CDR2 SQIVND come from the germline V gene (reference sequence). The V end was cut by 7 bases, the J end by 2 bases, with 14 bases between. This CDR3 spans 14 amino acids. The DNA of the CDR3 is TGTGCCAGTACCATTCAAGGGGCCAACTATGGCTACACCTTC. Translated: CASTIQGANYGYTF.

V usage is TRBV7-8 and J usage is TRBJ2-3; D may be TRBD2 (5 bases). The V gene lost 2 bases and the J gene lost 5 bases, with 14 bases spanning the gap. CDR3 size: 15 residues. Germline CDR1 reads SGHVS; CDR2 reads FQNEAQ. The CDR3 is CASSLPSHGEDTQYF. The CDR3 DNA reads TGTGCCAGCAGCTTACCCAGTCACGGGGAAGATACGCAGTATTTT.

V usage is TRBV9 and J usage is TRBJ2-2, with a tentative D call TRBD2 (6 bases). The CDR3 runs to 20 residues. Deletions cut 2 bases from V and 0 bases from J, with 23 bases between. Germline lookup yields CDR1 SGDLS and CDR2 YYNGEE. CDR3 region: CASSVGIRTTYKTNTGELFF. The CDR3, as DNA: TGTGCCAGCAGCGTGGGAATCCGGACTACCTATAAAACGAACACCGGGGAGCTGTTTTTT.

The chain has TRBV30 and TRBJ2-7; unclear D gene. There are 11 residues in the CDR3. Trimming left V 0 bases short and J 7 bases short, with 7 bases between. CDR1 GTSNPN and CDR2 SVGIG come from the germline V gene (reference sequence). The CDR3 DNA sequence: TGTGCCTGGAGTGTACCCGGGGAGCAGTACTTC. The encoded protein is CAWSVPGEQYF.

This chain uses TRBV28 with TRBJ2-7, with D unresolved. The CDR3 is 14 amino acids. Trimming removed 6 bases at V and 3 bases at J, with 15 bases between. Germline CDR1 MDHEN, CDR2 SYDVKM. CDR3 region: CASRFAAAGYEQYF. The CDR3 coding sequence is TGTGCCAGCAGATTTGCCGCGGCCGGCTACGAGCAGTACTTC.